The 12 T cell receptor beta chains below come from one sample, sequenced in a study of cytomegalovirus exposure and HLA in healthy donors. 60 Vbeta and 13 Jbeta primers were used in PCR. Libraries were prepared by immunoSEQ multiplex PCR; TCRdb keeps only in-frame clonotypes and omits some of them. The repertoire table contains tens of thousands of clones. Sequencing was done on a sample of PBMCs. These receptors were collected from a middle-aged man in good health and CMV-seropositive.

The J gene is TRBJ1-5, the V gene TRBV27; 7 positions agree with TRBD1. Germline V gives CDR1 MNHEY, CDR2 SMNVEV (reference sequence). The V segment lost 4 bases and the J segment 4 bases; nucleotides outside the gene matches: 10. The length of the CDR3 is 16 residues. The DNA for the CDR3 is TGTGCCAGCAGTTCCAGAGGGGGCTTGGGAAATCAGCCCCAGCATTTT. Amino acids: CASSSRGGLGNQPQHF.

The chain links TRBV11-3 to TRBJ2-7; a possible D gene is TRBD2 (5 bases). Germline CDR1 is SGHNT and CDR2 is YENEEA. With 5 bases removed from V and 2 bases from J, the gap between germline ends came to 10 bases. There are 13 residues in the CDR3. The CDR3: CASSTRGAYEQYF. For the CDR3, the DNA is TGTGCCAGCAGCACCCGGGGTGCCTACGAGCAGTACTTC.

This chain joins TRBV25-1 and TRBJ1-5, with 7 bases aligning to TRBD1. With V trimmed by 3 bases and J by 6 bases, 5 bases remained unmatched. Germline CDR1 reads MGHDK; CDR2 reads SYGVNS. This CDR3 has 14 amino acids. CDR3 bases: TGTGCCAGCAGTGATGGGGCAGGGGGTCAGCCCCAGCATTTT. Protein product: CASSDGAGGQPQHF.

This chain links TRBV28 with TRBJ2-7, with a weak D call TRBD1 (7 bases). The V gene lost 3 bases and the J gene lost 2 bases, with 11 bases spanning the gap. The CDR3 is made up of 14 amino acids. Germline V CDR1 and CDR2: MDHEN, SYDVKM. The CDR3 sequence is CASSLEGATYEQYV. The CDR3 DNA reads TGTGCCAGCAGTTTGGAGGGGGCTACCTACGAGCAGTACGTC.

The chain employs TRBV30 and TRBJ1-2; D is possibly TRBD1 (5 bases). Per germline, CDR1 GTSNPN and CDR2 SVGIG (reference sequence). This CDR3 contains 14 residues. Trimming pared 8 bases from V and 4 bases from J, leaving 20 bases between. CDR3 sequence (DNA): TGTGCCGGGCCCCCGCGGAGACAGTCCTATGGCTACACCTTC. Its protein is CAGPPRRQSYGYTF.

The V and J genes are TRBV18 and TRBJ1-2; TRBD1 agrees at 9 bases. Germline V gene data show CDR1 as KGHSH and CDR2 as LQKENI. This CDR3 is 17 amino acids long. Trimming removed 1 base from V and 8 bases from J; junction bases left unmatched: 14. The CDR3 sequence: CASSPLAGTGTLLGYTF. Here the CDR3 DNA reads TGTGCCAGCTCACCACTTGCCGGGACAGGGACCCTGTTGGGCTACACCTTC.

This sequence joins TRBV4-2 and TRBJ1-5; D gene unclear. This CDR3 spans 15 amino acids. CDR1 LGHNA and CDR2 YNFKEQ come from the germline V gene. V was shortened by 1 base and J by 1 base, with 8 bases between the two germline ends. CDR3 nucleotides: TGTGCCAGCAGCCAAGTTCACACGAGCAATCAGCCCCAGCATTTT. Translation: CASSQVHTSNQPQHF.

V is TRBV2 and J is TRBJ2-5; 8 bases fit TRBD2. V shed 4 bases, J shed 5 bases, and the junction held 0 bases outside the gene matches. The CDR3 has 12 residues. The germline V gene has CDR1 SNHLY and CDR2 FYNNEI. Here the CDR3 reads CASSGLAETQYF. In nucleotides, the CDR3 is TGTGCCAGCAGTGGACTAGCGGAGACCCAGTACTTC.

The chain employs TRBV6-1 and TRBJ2-5; maybe TRBD2 (6 bases). Germline values: CDR1 MNHNS, CDR2 SASEGT. CDR3 length equals 12 residues. V lost 8 bases and J lost 4, with 11 bases in between. The CDR3 sequence: CASRGWAETQYF. The DNA for the CDR3 is TGTGCCAGCCGGGGGTGGGCAGAGACCCAGTACTTC.

The V gene is TRBV7-9, the J gene TRBJ2-2; the D is unclear. Germline CDR1 reads SEHNR; CDR2 reads FQNEAQ (reference sequence). Trimming cost V 5 bases and J 7 bases, with 5 bases left between them. The CDR3 has 11 amino acids. CDR3 residues: CASSVIGELFF. DNA for the CDR3: TGTGCCAGCAGCGTCATCGGGGAGCTGTTTTTT.

The chain is built from TRBV6-5 and TRBJ1-1; the D gene is possibly TRBD1 (5 bases). V lost 6 bases to trimming and J lost 7 bases, with 9 bases between them. Per germline, CDR1 MNHEY and CDR2 SVGAGI. There are 11 residues in the CDR3. CDR3 nucleotides: TGTGCCAGCAGAGGGAGGGGTGAAGCTTTCTTT. Amino acid sequence: CASRGRGEAFF.

The CDR3 loop reads CASSLWSGPAVGAEQYF. The CDR3 DNA sequence: TGTGCCAGCAGCTTATGGAGCGGGCCGGCGGTTGGCGCCGAGCAGTACTTC. The V gene is TRBV11-2, the J gene TRBJ2-7; possibly TRBD2 for D (6 bases). The CDR3 covers 17 residues. Germline V CDR1 and CDR2: SGHAT, FQNNGV. The V end lost 2 bases, the J end lost 6 bases, and 23 bases lay between the germline ends.